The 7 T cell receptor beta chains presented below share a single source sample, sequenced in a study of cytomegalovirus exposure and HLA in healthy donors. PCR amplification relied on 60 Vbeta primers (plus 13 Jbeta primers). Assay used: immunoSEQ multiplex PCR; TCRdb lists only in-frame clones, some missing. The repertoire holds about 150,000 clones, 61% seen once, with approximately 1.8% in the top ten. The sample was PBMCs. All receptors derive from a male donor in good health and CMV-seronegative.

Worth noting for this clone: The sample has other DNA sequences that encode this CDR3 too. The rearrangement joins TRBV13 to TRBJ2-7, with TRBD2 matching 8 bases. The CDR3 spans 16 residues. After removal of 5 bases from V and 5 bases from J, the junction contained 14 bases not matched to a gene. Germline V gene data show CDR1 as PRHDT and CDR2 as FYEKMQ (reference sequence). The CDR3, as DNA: TGTGCCAGCAGCCGCAGAACTAGCGGAGGGCGGAACGAGCAGTACTTC. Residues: CASSRRTSGGRNEQYF.

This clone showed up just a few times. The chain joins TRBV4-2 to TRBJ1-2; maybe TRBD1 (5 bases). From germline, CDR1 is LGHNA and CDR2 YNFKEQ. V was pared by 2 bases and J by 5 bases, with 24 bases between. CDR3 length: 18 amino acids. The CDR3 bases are TGTGCCAGCAGCCAAAGCACCCTTGGGGGGGTCGCTCCTTATGGCTACACCTTC. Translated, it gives CASSQSTLGGVAPYGYTF.

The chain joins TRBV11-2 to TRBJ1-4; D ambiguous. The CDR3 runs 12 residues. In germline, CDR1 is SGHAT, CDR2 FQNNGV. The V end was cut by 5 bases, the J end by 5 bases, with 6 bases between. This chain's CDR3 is CASSRVNEKLFF. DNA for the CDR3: TGTGCCAGCAGCCGAGTGAATGAAAAACTGTTTTTT.

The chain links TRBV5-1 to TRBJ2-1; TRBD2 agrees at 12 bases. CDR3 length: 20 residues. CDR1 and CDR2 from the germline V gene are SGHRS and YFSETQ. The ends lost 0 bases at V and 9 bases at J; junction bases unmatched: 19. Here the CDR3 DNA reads TGCGCCAGCAGCTTGGAGGCCAGCCGGTGGCTAGCGGGGGGGGGCCGTGAGCAGTTCTTC. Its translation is CASSLEASRWLAGGGREQFF.

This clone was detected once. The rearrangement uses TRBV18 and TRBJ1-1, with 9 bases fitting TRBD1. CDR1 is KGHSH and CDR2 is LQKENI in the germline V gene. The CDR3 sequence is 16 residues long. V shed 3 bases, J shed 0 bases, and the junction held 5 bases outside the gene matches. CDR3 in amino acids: CASSPLQGAVNTEAFF. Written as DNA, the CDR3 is TGTGCCAGCTCACCGCTACAGGGGGCGGTGAACACTGAAGCTTTCTTT.

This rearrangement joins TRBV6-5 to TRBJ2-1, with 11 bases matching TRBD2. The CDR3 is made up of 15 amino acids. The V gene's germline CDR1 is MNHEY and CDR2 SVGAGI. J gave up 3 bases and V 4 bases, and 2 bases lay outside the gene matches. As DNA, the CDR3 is TGTGCCAGCAGTTTGGGACTAGCGGACTACAATGAGCAGTTCTTC. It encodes CASSLGLADYNEQFF.

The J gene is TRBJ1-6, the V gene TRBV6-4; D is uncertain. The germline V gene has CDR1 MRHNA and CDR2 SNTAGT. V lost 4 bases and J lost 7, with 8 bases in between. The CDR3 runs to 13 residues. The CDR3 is CASSASMNSPLHF. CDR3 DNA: TGTGCCAGCAGTGCTTCTATGAATTCACCCCTCCACTTT.